This T cell receptor (beta chain) was sequenced for a study of CD8+ T cells in alopecia areata. Overall study: Treatment with tofacitinib (6 to 18 months) was followed by 6 months off drug.

Comments on this clone: Its antigen is undetermined.

Isolated RNA was reverse transcribed into cDNA used as the sequencing template. Sequencing used immunoSEQ multiplex PCR; TCRdb keeps in-frame clones, though not all of them. The repertoire holds about 270,000 clones, with 60% as singletons. The germline gives CDR1 GTSNPN, CDR2 SVGIG (reference sequence). V lost 1 base and J lost 2, with 6 bases in between. CDR3 length: 12 amino acids. Study-wide results and caveats: Scalp sample data also include resident alphabeta T cells from normal skin. Clonality in the scalp and expanded CD8+ clones ranked among the top 100 were significantly decreased by tofacitinib.

Described treatment: oral pan-JAK inhibitor, 5-10 mg twice daily. The sequencing used CD4+ T cells sorted from blood, collected at approximately week 52, from a patient treated with tofacitinib. The source of this sequence is a human donor with alopecia areata. V is TRBV30 and J is TRBJ2-7; possible D gene TRBD2, 6 bases. CDR3 region: CAWSASAYEQYF. CDR3 in DNA: TGTGCCTGGAGTGCTAGCGCCTACGAGCAGTACTTC.